The entry below gives a single TCR beta chain sequence along with its context. The data originate from a study of T cell changes during pregnancy in multiple sclerosis. The data were produced by immunoSEQ multiplex PCR, yet TCRdb's version contains in-frame clones alone and is incomplete. The sample includes about 61,000 clones, about 90% of them seen just once. The CDR3 has 13 amino acids. Germline assignment: CDR1 ENHRY and CDR2 SYGVKD. Trimming took off 6 bases at V and 0 bases at J, with 9 bases between the two ends. Sequencing was performed on peripheral blood, taken in the first trimester of pregnancy. This chain connects TRBV10-3 to TRBJ2-7; maybe TRBD1 (6 bases). The source of this sequence is a female donor in good health, enrolled as a control in a pregnancy study. The CDR3 sequence is CAIRQGSSYEQYF. DNA for the CDR3: TGTGCCATCAGGCAGGGGAGCTCCTACGAGCAGTACTTC.